The rows below give T cell receptor beta chains drawn from one sample of a study of blood T cell repertoires in COVID-19. Sequenced by immunoSEQ multiplex PCR; TCRdb stores in-frame clones only, minus some. The repertoire holds approximately 360,000 clones, with under 85% as singletons. Input material: PBMCs or T cells enriched from blood (not recorded which). All receptors derive from a woman between 50 and 59 years old who had recovered from COVID-19. CDR3s include the opening cysteine and the closing phenylalanine or tryptophan. A D gene is named only where the DNA matches it firmly. Rows give clone size only sometimes, using once, few, many, or a class for an expanded clone.

j_gene,abundance,v_gene,d_gene,CDR3nt,CDR3aa
TRBJ1-6,-,TRBV19,TRBD1,TGTGCCAGTAAGGGACAGGGTAATTCACCCCTCCACTTT,CASKGQGNSPLHF
TRBJ2-1,-,TRBV7-9,TRBD2,TGTGCCACGCCGGGACTAGCGGGGAACAATGAGCAGTTCTTC,CATPGLAGNNEQFF
TRBJ1-4,-,TRBV15,-,TGTGCCACCAACCTTGGGGGCGAAAAACTGTTTTTT,CATNLGGEKLFF
TRBJ2-7,once,TRBV23-1,TRBD1,TGCGCCAGCAGTCTTCAGGACAGGGGACTCGAGCAGTACTTC,CASSLQDRGLEQYF
TRBJ1-2,once,TRBV2,-,TGTGCCAGCAGGACGACGGGCTATGGCTACACCTTC,CASRTTGYGYTF
TRBJ2-4,-,TRBV29-1,-,TGCAGCGTTGGGGGGGGCGCAGGAGACATTCAGTACTTC,CSVGGGAGDIQYF
TRBJ1-1,-,TRBV6-5,-,TGTGCCACCACGGGGTCTCTGAACACTGAAGCTTTCTTT,CATTGSLNTEAFF
TRBJ1-2,-,TRBV12-3/TRBV12-4,-,TGTGCCAGCAGTTTGGACAAATATGGCTACACCTTC,CASSLDKYGYTF
TRBJ1-6,-,TRBV11-2,-,TGTGCCAGCAAGACCCAGGGCTCCTATAATTCACCCCTCCACTTT,CASKTQGSYNSPLHF
TRBJ2-7,-,TRBV3-1/TRBV3-2,-,TGTGCCAGCAGCCCAGCGAAGCGCGAGCAGTACTTC,CASSPAKREQYF
TRBJ1-4,once,TRBV27,-,TGTGCCAGCAGTTTGGGGGGGGCCCAAGTCGAACTGTTTTTT,CASSLGGAQVELFF
TRBJ2-1,-,TRBV11-2,-,TGTGCCAGCAGCTCACTAGCAGGGTACAATGAGCAGTTCTTC,CASSSLAGYNEQFF
TRBJ1-1,-,TRBV28,-,TGTGCCAGCGGGGGACATGGAAACACTGAAGCTTTCTTT,CASGGHGNTEAFF
TRBJ1-2,once,TRBV11-2,-,TGTGCCAGCAGCTTAGGCTCCGCGACAGCTCCCTATGGCTACACCTTC,CASSLGSATAPYGYTF
TRBJ2-5,-,TRBV15,-,TGTGCCACCAGCAGAGATCTGGAGACCCAGTACTTC,CATSRDLETQYF
TRBJ2-7,once,TRBV21-1,-,TGTGCCAGCAGCGAGGCCAGCCGCCCGAACGAGCAGTACTTC,CASSEASRPNEQYF
TRBJ2-6,-,TRBV20-1,-,TGCAGTGCTAGTCAGGGGAGTTCTGGGGCCAACGTCCTGACTTTC,CSASQGSSGANVLTF
TRBJ2-1,-,TRBV5-1,TRBD1,TGCGCCAGCAGCCCTGGGACAGGGTTGTTTTTTGAGCAGTTCTTC,CASSPGTGLFFEQFF
TRBJ1-1,-,TRBV7-2,TRBD1,TGTGCCAGCAGCTTAACGCCCGCGGGACAGGGGGGGGGAGCTTTCTTT,CASSLTPAGQGGGAFF
TRBJ2-1,-,TRBV2,TRBD2,TGTGCCAGCTCTACGAGACGAATAACTAGCGGCTTTTCCTACAATGAGCAGTTCTTC,CASSTRRITSGFSYNEQFF
TRBJ1-1,-,TRBV6-6,TRBD1,TGTGCCAGCAGTAACAGGAACAGGGGAGTCACTGAAGCTTTCTTT,CASSNRNRGVTEAFF
TRBJ1-5,-,TRBV6-2/TRBV6-3,TRBD1,TGTGCCAGCAGTGACAGGGGGCGTGAGCCCCAGCATTTT,CASSDRGREPQHF
TRBJ1-3,-,TRBV2,-,TGTGCCAGCAGTCCCAGTCAGGTCCTCCCTGAGGGAAACACCATATATTTT,CASSPSQVLPEGNTIYF
TRBJ2-5,few,TRBV27,TRBD2,TGTGCCAGCCATGACCAGGGGGCGGGGACTAGCGTGGAGACCCAGTACTTC,CASHDQGAGTSVETQYF
TRBJ1-2,-,TRBV19,-,TGTGCCAGTAGTATTCCCGGCAGGAACTATGGCTACACCTTC,CASSIPGRNYGYTF
TRBJ2-3,-,TRBV9,TRBD2,TGTGCCAGCAGCGGGACTAGCCCTAGCACAGATACGCAGTATTTT,CASSGTSPSTDTQYF
TRBJ2-7,-,TRBV6-1,-,TGTGCCAGCAGTGAAGGCTACTTTTACGAGCAGTACTTC,CASSEGYFYEQYF
TRBJ2-1,once,TRBV11-2,-,TGTGCCAGCAGCTTCGGACAGCCGGGGAATGAGCAGTTCTTC,CASSFGQPGNEQFF
TRBJ1-1,-,TRBV5-1,TRBD1,TGCGCCAGCAGCTTGGCAGGGGGAATGAACACTGAAGCTTTCTTT,CASSLAGGMNTEAFF
TRBJ2-5,-,TRBV19,-,TGTGCCAGTAGTATTCGCTCGGGATGGGAGACCCAGTACTTC,CASSIRSGWETQYF
TRBJ2-3,-,TRBV5-5,TRBD2,TGTGCCAGCAGCCCGGGGGGGGTGAGCACAGATACGCAGTATTTT,CASSPGGVSTDTQYF
TRBJ1-1,-,TRBV9,-,TGTGCCAGCAGCGTAGCGGGGGGCGTGCCGTCTGAAGCTTTCTTT,CASSVAGGVPSEAFF
TRBJ2-7,-,TRBV7-8,TRBD2,TGTGCCAGCAGCTTCTCCCTCCTCAATAGCGGGAACTCCTACGAGCAGTACTTC,CASSFSLLNSGNSYEQYF
TRBJ1-1,few,TRBV7-9,TRBD1,TGTGCCAGCAGCTTAGTTGGGACAGGGGAGGCGAACACTGAAGCTTTCTTT,CASSLVGTGEANTEAFF
TRBJ2-7,-,TRBV24-1,TRBD2,TGTGCCACCAGTGATCAGCTTAGCCTGACTAGCGGCGATACCTACGAGCAGTACTTC,CATSDQLSLTSGDTYEQYF
TRBJ2-5,-,TRBV6-5,-,TGTGCCAGCAGTTACTCTCGCGGCCGGAAGACCCAGTACTTC,CASSYSRGRKTQYF
TRBJ2-1,-,TRBV6-4,TRBD2,TGTGCCAGCAGTGATGGACTAGCGGGAGTGGGTGAGCAGTTCTTC,CASSDGLAGVGEQFF
TRBJ2-1,-,TRBV11-3,-,TGTGCCAGCAGCTTAGTGGGAGTGTACAATGAGCAGTTCTTC,CASSLVGVYNEQFF
TRBJ1-1,few,TRBV16,-,TGTGCCAGCAGCCAATCTTTCAGGGACACTGAAGCTTTCTTT,CASSQSFRDTEAFF
TRBJ2-7,once,TRBV5-1,-,TGCGCCAGCAGCTTGGGGGGCGTACGGAGAACAAGCGAGCAGTACTTC,CASSLGGVRRTSEQYF
TRBJ1-4,-,TRBV30,-,TGTGCCTGGAGTGACAGGGTGTTGGCCCGAGGGGAACTGTTTTTT,CAWSDRVLARGELFF
TRBJ2-4,-,TRBV3-1/TRBV3-2,TRBD2,TGTGCCAGCAGCCTCACCCCTTCCCCGGGGGGCAAAAACATTCAGTACTTC,CASSLTPSPGGKNIQYF
TRBJ1-2,-,TRBV7-3,-,TGTGCCAGCAGCTTAGGCGGGCGGAGGAGGGTGGACTATGGCTACACCTTC,CASSLGGRRRVDYGYTF
TRBJ1-5,-,TRBV5-1,-,TGCGCCAGCAGCTTGGCCGGGGGGAGCAATCAGCCCCAGCATTTT,CASSLAGGSNQPQHF
TRBJ1-1,-,TRBV5-4,-,TGTGCCAGCAGCTTAGGGGGGAACACTGAAGCTTTCTTT,CASSLGGNTEAFF
TRBJ2-1,-,TRBV30,-,TGTGCCTGGAGTAAAGGGGCCTACAATGAGCAGTTCTTC,CAWSKGAYNEQFF
TRBJ2-1,-,TRBV6-4,TRBD1,TGTGCCAGCAGTGTCACCGGGACAGGGAACTACAATGAGCAGTTCTTC,CASSVTGTGNYNEQFF